These 22 T cell receptor beta chains originate from one sample sequenced in a study of blood T cells in healthy people across ages. The use of a sample-barcoded 5' primer and a J-beta primer mix characterized a second PCR of about 7 to 12 cycles. One entry per CDR3 protein, called by TCRdb with MiXCR from the 5' RACE reads. The profile shows roughly 1,300,000 distinct CDR3 sequences, 45% to 70% of them singletons. The sequencing sample was made of blood. These receptors all come from a man aged 18 to 30 in good health.

The chain carries TRBV5-1 and TRBJ1-4, with 10 bases aligning to TRBD1. The V segment lost 4 bases and the J segment 5 bases; nucleotides outside the gene matches: 8. From germline, CDR1 is SGHRS and CDR2 YFSETQ. CDR3 length: 16 residues. The CDR3 DNA sequence: TGCGCCAGCAGCAAAGCACCGGGACAGGGGAATGAAAAACTGTTTTTT. It encodes CASSKAPGQGNEKLFF.

This clonotype was seen a few times. The chain couples TRBV29-1 to TRBJ1-2, with unresolved D. Germline assignment: CDR1 SQVTM and CDR2 ANQGSEA. The length of the CDR3 is 12 residues. Trimming stripped 2 bases from V and 8 bases from J, with 12 bases between. CDR3 nucleotides: TGCAGCGTTGAATTAGGGATGGGGGGCTACACCTTC. Residues: CSVELGMGGYTF.

Here the CDR3 DNA reads TGTGCCAGCAGTGGCTCCGGGACAGGGGAAGCTAACTATGGCTACACCTTC. Its protein product is CASSGSGTGEANYGYTF. This chain joins TRBV28 and TRBJ1-2; 10 bases are shared with TRBD1. CDR3 length: 17 residues. V was pared by 5 bases and J by 0 bases, with 9 bases of the junction left unmatched. Germline loops: CDR1 MDHEN, CDR2 SYDVKM.

The J gene is TRBJ2-1, the V gene TRBV12-3 or TRBV12-4, with 10 bases matching TRBD1. J lost 5 bases, V lost 6 bases, and 7 bases had no gene match. CDR3 size: 15 residues. The DNA for the CDR3 is TGTGCCAGCAGAATGCCGGGACAGGGGAACAATGAGCAGTTCTTC. It encodes CASRMPGQGNNEQFF.

The V and J genes are TRBV5-1 and TRBJ2-3; 11 bases map to TRBD1. V was clipped by 4 bases and J by 2 bases; unmatched bases: 6. Germline V gene data show CDR1 as SGHRS and CDR2 as YFSETQ. The CDR3 is 16 amino acids. Here the CDR3 reads CASSGRDRGTTDTQYF. The CDR3 bases are TGCGCCAGCAGCGGCCGGGACAGGGGGACCACAGATACGCAGTATTTT.

The chain links TRBV12-3 or TRBV12-4 to TRBJ1-3, with D tentatively TRBD1 (6 bases). The CDR3 length is 15 residues. The germline V and J ends were trimmed by 8 bases and 3 bases, with 17 bases remaining between them. CDR3 in DNA: TGTGCCAGCGAACCGGACAGCAGCATTGGAAACACCATATATTTT. The encoded protein is CASEPDSSIGNTIYF.

The V gene is TRBV7-8, the J gene TRBJ2-7, with D uncertain. Germline V gene sequence: CDR1 SGHVS, CDR2 FQNEAQ. V was cut by 2 bases and J by 5 bases, with 19 bases left in between. CDR3 length equals 16 residues. CDR3 DNA: TGTGCCAGCAGCTTACCCTCACGGCCGACACGCGACGAGCAGTACTTC. Encoded protein: CASSLPSRPTRDEQYF.

The V and J genes are TRBV4-1 and TRBJ1-1; D is ambiguous. The germline V and J ends were trimmed by 7 bases and 1 base, with 10 bases remaining between them. This CDR3 contains 13 residues. From germline, CDR1 is MGHRA and CDR2 YSYEKL. For the CDR3, the DNA is TGCGCCAGCAACACACCGGGGAACACTGAAGCTTTCTTT. Translation gives CASNTPGNTEAFF.

Points on this clonotype: At one end, the junction sequence differs from germline, possibly due to a read error. The chain couples TRBV29-1 to TRBJ2-1; D gene unclear. CDR3 size: 13 residues. Germline CDR1 SQVTM, CDR2 ANQGSEA. The CDR3 DNA reads as TGCAGCGTTGCTTCCAGCTCCTGCAATGAGCAGTTCTTC. Encoded protein: CSVASSSCNEQFF.

V usage is TRBV24-1 and J usage is TRBJ2-3; 9 bases agree with TRBD1. The CDR3 totals 15 residues. The J segment lost 4 bases and the V segment lost 3 bases, leaving 4 bases of the junction unmatched. Germline CDR1 and CDR2: KGHDR and SFDVKD. This CDR3 reads CATSDPGQGADTQYF. CDR3 coding DNA: TGTGCCACCAGTGATCCGGGACAGGGCGCAGATACGCAGTATTTT.

The chain is built from TRBV7-2 and TRBJ2-1; 8 nucleotides align to TRBD2. J lost 4 bases, V lost 1 base, and 3 bases had no gene match. CDR3 length equals 15 residues. Germline V gives CDR1 SGHTA, CDR2 FQGNSA. DNA of the CDR3: TGTGCCAGCAGCTTAGGGCGGGGGGAGTACAATGAGCAGTTCTTC. This encodes CASSLGRGEYNEQFF.

This clonotype has only a few counts. The gene calls are TRBV9 and TRBJ2-1; TRBD2 aligns across 7 bases. The trim removed 2 bases at V and 3 bases at J, leaving 2 bases unmatched. The CDR3 has 14 amino acids. CDR1 is SGDLS, CDR2 YYNGEE, per germline. CDR3 in DNA: TGTGCCAGCAGCGTGACGGGAGGCTACAATGAGCAGTTCTTC. Protein sequence: CASSVTGGYNEQFF.

This chain joins TRBV11-1 and TRBJ2-6; 11 positions match TRBD1. V lost 4 bases, J lost 0 bases, and 14 bases stayed unmatched. CDR3 length: 21 residues. Germline V gives CDR1 SGHAT, CDR2 FQDESV (reference sequence). CDR3 DNA sequence: TGTGCCAGCAGCTGGGTTGTGGGGTCCGGGACAGGGGGCTCTGGGGCCAACGTCCTGACTTTC. Protein: CASSWVVGSGTGGSGANVLTF.

This chain links TRBV4-1 with TRBJ2-4; D may correspond to TRBD1 or TRBD2 (5 bases each). The end of the DNA aligns better with TRBJ2-7, so the J call may be wrong. The CDR3 consists of 15 residues. CDR1 is MGHRA and CDR2 is YSYEKL in the germline V gene. In DNA, the CDR3 is TGCGCCAGCAGCCAAGTAGGAGAGGGACCCTACGAGCAGTACTTC. It specifies CASSQVGEGPYEQYF.

V and J are TRBV2 and TRBJ2-3, with D unresolved. V was pared by 0 bases and J by 0 bases, with 16 bases between. The CDR3 has 18 residues. Per the germline V gene, CDR1 is SNHLY and CDR2 is FYNNEI. CDR3 residues: CASSEAPWTSTSTDTQYF. The CDR3 DNA is TGTGCCAGCAGTGAAGCGCCTTGGACGAGTACTAGCACAGATACGCAGTATTTT.

This chain uses TRBV4-1 with TRBJ2-5; D call uncertain. The germline V gene has CDR1 MGHRA and CDR2 YSYEKL. V was pared by 3 bases and J by 1 base, with 18 bases between. CDR3 length: 17 amino acids. CDR3 protein: CASSQLPIFGGQETQYF. The CDR3, as DNA: TGCGCCAGCAGCCAGCTACCGATTTTCGGCGGCCAAGAGACCCAGTACTTC.

With regard to this clonotype: The junction and the germline gene differ at one end; a read error may be behind it. CDR3 loop: CSVEVIGRVQYF. The CDR3 DNA sequence: TGCAGCGTGGAAGTTATAGGGCGGGTGCAGTACTTC. The rearrangement links TRBV29-1 to TRBJ2-5, with a possible D match to TRBD2 (5 bases). The CDR3 length is 12 residues. Germline CDR1 SQVTM, CDR2 ANQGSEA.

This chain joins TRBV15 and TRBJ2-6; the D gene is possibly TRBD1 (5 bases). V was cut by 0 bases and J by 15 bases, with 9 bases left in between. Looked up from germline, CDR1 is LNHNV and CDR2 is YYDKDF (reference sequence). This CDR3 has 12 residues. The CDR3 here is CATSRETGNLTF. DNA for the CDR3: TGTGCCACCAGCAGAGAAACAGGTAACCTGACTTTC.

This clonotype was seen a few times. The genes are TRBV20-1 and TRBJ2-5; D call uncertain. The J call may not be correct, given that the DNA end is closer to TRBJ2-7. Germline V gene sequence: CDR1 DFQATT, CDR2 SNEGSKA (reference sequence). This CDR3 is 12 amino acids long. The CDR3 DNA reads TGCAGTGCTAAGTCTGTTGGAGACGAGCAGTACTTC. Translated, it gives CSAKSVGDEQYF.

The rearrangement joins TRBV7-2 to TRBJ2-5; D is perhaps TRBD1 (5 bases). The CDR3 contains 14 residues. Germline V gene data show CDR1 as SGHTA and CDR2 as FQGNSA. V was cut by 2 bases and J by 7 bases, with 14 bases left in between. CDR3 residues: CASSLMTDVGTQYF. The DNA of the CDR3 is TGTGCCAGCAGCTTAATGACAGATGTTGGGACCCAGTACTTC.

The V call is TRBV4-1, the J call TRBJ1-1, with D possibly matching TRBD1 (6 bases). V was trimmed by 3 bases and J by 1 base, leaving 12 bases between them. Germline V gives CDR1 MGHRA, CDR2 YSYEKL. The CDR3 is 15 amino acids. The CDR3 protein is CASSQWQGKNTEAFF. The DNA of the CDR3 is TGCGCCAGCAGCCAGTGGCAGGGGAAGAACACTGAAGCTTTCTTT.

The chain employs TRBV13 and TRBJ2-5, with 15 bases matching TRBD2. J lost 5 bases, V lost 4 bases, and 5 bases had no gene match. Germline V gene data show CDR1 as PRHDT and CDR2 as FYEKMQ (reference sequence). CDR3 length: 16 residues. CDR3 protein: CASSSGLAGGMETQYF. CDR3 DNA: TGTGCCAGCAGCTCCGGACTAGCGGGGGGGATGGAGACCCAGTACTTC.